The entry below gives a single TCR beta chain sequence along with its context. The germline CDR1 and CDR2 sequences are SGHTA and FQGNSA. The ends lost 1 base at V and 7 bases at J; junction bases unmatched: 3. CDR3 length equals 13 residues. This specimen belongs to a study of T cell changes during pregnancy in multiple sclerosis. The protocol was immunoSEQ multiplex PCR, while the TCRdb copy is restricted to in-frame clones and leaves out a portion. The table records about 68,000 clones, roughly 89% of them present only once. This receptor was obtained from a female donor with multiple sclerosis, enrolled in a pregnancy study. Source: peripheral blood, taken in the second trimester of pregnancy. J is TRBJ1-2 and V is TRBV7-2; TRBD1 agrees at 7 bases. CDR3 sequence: CASSLEGAGGYTF. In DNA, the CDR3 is TGTGCCAGCAGCTTAGAGGGGGCGGGTGGCTACACCTTC.